A single sample is the source of the 9 T cell receptor beta chains below, sequenced in a study of blood T cell repertoires in COVID-19. Clones were sequenced by immunoSEQ multiplex PCR, and TCRdb holds only the in-frame ones, with some missing. The sample holds 390,000 or so clones; about 90% are singletons and the top ten take about 7%. The sequenced material came from peripheral blood. The source is a man aged 18-30 years with active or convalescent COVID-19.

J is TRBJ1-4 and V is TRBV28; D not certain. The CDR3 has 12 residues. Trimming took off 7 bases at V and 5 bases at J, with 8 bases between the two ends. Germline CDR1 is MDHEN and CDR2 is SYDVKM. The CDR3, as DNA: TGTGCCAGCAACAGCCTGAATGAAAAACTGTTTTTT. Protein product: CASNSLNEKLFF.

The chain employs TRBV9 and TRBJ1-2, with 8 bases aligning to TRBD1. The ends lost 4 bases at V and 6 bases at J; junction bases unmatched: 11. This CDR3 is built from 15 residues. The V gene's germline CDR1 is SGDLS and CDR2 YYNGEE. The CDR3 loop is CASSLLGQGRNGYTF. CDR3 nucleotides: TGTGCCAGCAGCCTCCTCGGACAGGGTAGGAATGGCTACACCTTC. Complete variable domain (other parts from reference TRBV9 and TRBJ1-2): DSGVTQTPKHLITATGQRVTLRCSPRSGDLSVYWYQQSLDQGLQFLIQYYNGEERAKGNILERFSAQQFPDLHSELNLSSLELGDSALYFCASSLLGQGRNGYTFGSGTRLTVV.

The CDR3 here is CASSPPSQTEAFF. The CDR3 DNA reads TGTGCCAGCAGCCCACCGTCCCAGACTGAAGCTTTCTTT. This chain uses TRBV11-2 with TRBJ1-1; D is unresolved. This CDR3 has 13 amino acids. CDR1 and CDR2 from the germline V gene are SGHAT and FQNNGV. The V end was cut by 5 bases, the J end by 5 bases, with 12 bases between.

The sample holds one count of this clone. The chain joins TRBV11-2 to TRBJ2-1, with a weak D call TRBD2 (5 bases). CDR1 is SGHAT and CDR2 is FQNNGV in the germline V gene. Trimming pared 4 bases from V and 3 bases from J, leaving 13 bases between. CDR3 length: 15 residues. The CDR3 protein is CASSSGPGNYNEQFF. CDR3 nucleotide sequence: TGTGCCAGCAGCTCCGGACCGGGAAACTACAATGAGCAGTTCTTC.

The V gene is TRBV5-1, the J gene TRBJ1-2; 12 bases align to TRBD1. CDR3 length: 16 amino acids. Germline CDR1 reads SGHRS; CDR2 reads YFSETQ. The V and J ends lost 2 bases and 3 bases, in that order; junction bases with no gene match: 5. The CDR3 nucleotides read TGCGCCAGCAGCTTAACCGGGACAGGGGGCCACTATGGCTACACCTTC. Translating it yields CASSLTGTGGHYGYTF.

V usage is TRBV7-2 and J usage is TRBJ2-3, with 12 bases aligning to TRBD2. From germline, CDR1 is SGHTA and CDR2 FQGNSA. The CDR3 is 16 amino acids. V lost 3 bases and J lost 2; bases outside the gene matches: 3. CDR3: CASSLRLAGDTDTQYF. As DNA, the CDR3 is TGTGCCAGCAGCTTGAGACTAGCGGGAGACACAGATACGCAGTATTTT.

The chain uses TRBV7-3 and TRBJ2-1, with 7 bases fitting TRBD1. V dropped 2 bases and J dropped 4; count of bases not matched to a gene: 2. The CDR3 runs to 14 residues. Germline lookup yields CDR1 SGHTA and CDR2 FQGTGA. CDR3 in amino acids: CASSLGTEYNEQFF. In DNA form, the CDR3 reads TGTGCCAGCAGCTTAGGGACAGAATACAATGAGCAGTTCTTC.

This clone appeared once. The chain links TRBV7-7 to TRBJ2-1, with 10 bases matching TRBD2. Losses at the gene ends were 4 bases for V and 6 bases for J; bases not matched to a gene: 6. CDR1 SSHAT and CDR2 FNYEAQ come from the germline V gene (reference sequence). This CDR3 contains 15 residues. Here the CDR3 DNA reads TGTGCCAGCAGCTCGGGAGCGGGGGGGGGCAATGAGCAGTTCTTC. This codes for CASSSGAGGGNEQFF.

The sample holds one count of this clone. J is TRBJ2-7 and V is TRBV7-9; D uncertain. CDR3 length equals 12 residues. Deletions cut 3 bases from V and 0 bases from J, with 3 bases between. CDR1 and CDR2 from the germline V gene are SEHNR and FQNEAQ (reference sequence). In DNA, the CDR3 is TGTGCCAGCAGCTTGTACTCCTACGAGCAGTACTTC. It is translated as CASSLYSYEQYF.